This T cell receptor beta chain was captured by sequencing in a study of cytomegalovirus exposure and HLA in healthy donors. Findings and limits, study-wide: There were a few CMV-associated chains whose specificity for CMV antigens was confirmed in vitro.

Use of 60 Vbeta and 13 Jbeta primers characterized the PCR. Produced via immunoSEQ multiplex PCR; TCRdb's table is partial and in-frame only. The sample has approximately 240,000 clones; 80% to 90% are singletons. Concerning this clone itself: What it binds is unknown.

What was sequenced was PBMCs. This TCR was sampled from a woman aged 18 to 35 in good health and CMV-seronegative.

The CDR3 region is CASSAKSGGPYEQYF. The CDR3 DNA sequence: TGTGCCAGCAGTGCAAAATCGGGGGGCCCGTACGAGCAGTACTTC. The chain employs TRBV25-1 and TRBJ2-7; D is possibly TRBD2 (7 bases). Trimming left V 4 bases short and J 4 bases short, with 17 bases between. Germline V lookup: CDR1 MGHDK, CDR2 SYGVNS. The CDR3 runs 15 residues.